These T cell receptor beta chains were read from a single sample in a study of regulatory T cells in long-lasting Graves disease. TCRdb used MiXCR to reprocess the multiplex PCR reads, holding one entry per CDR3 protein. Altogether approximately 440,000 distinct CDR3 sequences are present, roughly a quarter being singletons, with the ten largest covering approximately 28%. The material sequenced was peripheral blood mononuclear cells (PBMCs), taken when the disease was refractory, from a patient treated with antithyroid drugs. The receptors were sampled from a female donor with Graves disease. Each CDR3 is given with its conserved first and last residue. Fields, in order: V gene, CDR3 length, D gene, clone size, J gene, CDR3 DNA, CDR3 protein. D genes are given only for firm matches. A row's size may be missing; if present it is once, few, many or a size class.

TRBV20-1,17,TRBD2,many,TRBJ2-2,TGCAGTGCTAAGATCCACGGGACTAGCGGGTTGGACGGGGAGCTGTTTTTT,CSAKIHGTSGLDGELFF
TRBV7-9,19,TRBD1,NA,TRBJ1-1,TGTGCCAGCAGCTTAGACTATGGACAGGGATCCTACTTGAACACTGAAGCTTTCTTT,CASSLDYGQGSYLNTEAFF
TRBV27,13,NA,NA,TRBJ2-7,TGTGCCAGCAGTTTACGCAGGGCCTACGAGCAGTACTTC,CASSLRRAYEQYF
TRBV7-2,15,NA,many,TRBJ2-7,TGTGCCAGCAGCCGGAGAGCTAGCGTCTCCTACGAGCAGTACTTC,CASSRRASVSYEQYF
TRBV2,10,NA,many,TRBJ1-4,TGTGCCAGTGGCCCCGGGGAACTGTTTTTT,CASGPGELFF
TRBV7-2,13,NA,many,TRBJ1-2,TGTGCCAGCAGCCCCTCAATGAACTATGGCTACACCTTC,CASSPSMNYGYTF
TRBV2,17,TRBD1,NA,TRBJ1-5,TGCGCCAGCAGTGAATACCCGGGACAGGGCGGCAATCAGCCCCAGCATTTT,CASSEYPGQGGNQPQHF
TRBV19,15,TRBD1,many,TRBJ1-5,TGTGCCAGTACCCCAGAGGACAGGGGGAATCAGCCCCAGCATTTT,CASTPEDRGNQPQHF
TRBV3-1,14,NA,NA,TRBJ1-4,TGTGCCAGCAGCCAACAAACCTCGGGGGAAAAACTGTTTTTT,CASSQQTSGEKLFF
TRBV29-1,14,TRBD2,few,TRBJ2-5,TGCAGCGTTCAGGGACTAGCTTTGGGGGAGACCCAGTACTTC,CSVQGLALGETQYF
TRBV11-2,14,NA,many,TRBJ2-7,TGTGCCAGCAGCCTAAGACTCGTCTCCTACGAGCAGTACTTC,CASSLRLVSYEQYF
TRBV12-3/TRBV12-4,14,NA,many,TRBJ1-4,TGTGCCAGCAGTATCCCCGGGCCTAATGAAAAACTGTTTTTT,CASSIPGPNEKLFF
TRBV6-2/TRBV6-3,12,NA,NA,TRBJ1-1,TGTGCCAGCAGCCTCGGGGGCGATGAAGCTTTCTTT,CASSLGGDEAFF
TRBV29-1,13,NA,NA,TRBJ1-3,TGCAGCGCCCTGACAGGCTCTGGAAACACCATATATTTT,CSALTGSGNTIYF
TRBV6-2/TRBV6-3,15,NA,few,TRBJ1-5,TGTGCCAGCGGCCCTGGGCAGGGAGAGACTCAGCCCCAGCATTTT,CASGPGQGETQPQHF
TRBV2,14,TRBD1,many,TRBJ2-7,TGTGCCAGCAACCTCCCGGGGACAGCCTACGAGCAGTACTTC,CASNLPGTAYEQYF
TRBV6-1,15,TRBD1,few,TRBJ2-6,TGTGCCAGCAGCGACAGGGACTCTGGGGCCAACGTCCTGACTTTC,CASSDRDSGANVLTF
TRBV28,13,NA,many,TRBJ1-2,TGTGCCAGCAGTGATACGATACCTTATGGCTACACCTTC,CASSDTIPYGYTF
TRBV2,14,TRBD1,few,TRBJ2-7,TGTGCCAGCAGTGAGCGGGACAGGGTATACGAGCAGTACTTC,CASSERDRVYEQYF
TRBV7-8,12,NA,few,TRBJ2-7,TGTGCCAGCAGCTTCCCCCTTGGCGAGCAGTACTTC,CASSFPLGEQYF
TRBV30,13,NA,NA,TRBJ2-7,TGTGCCTGGAGAACGGACAGATCCTACGAGCAGTACTTC,CAWRTDRSYEQYF
TRBV11-1,14,NA,NA,TRBJ2-7,TGTGCCAGCAGCCTGTTAGACAGGTCCTACGAGCAGTACTTC,CASSLLDRSYEQYF
TRBV3-1,14,NA,many,TRBJ1-5,TGTGCCAGCAGCCCAATCCTTGGCTATCAGCCCCAGCATTTT,CASSPILGYQPQHF
TRBV9,15,TRBD1,NA,TRBJ2-2,TGTGCCAGCAGCGTCGGGACAGCGAACACCGGGGAGCTGTTTTTT,CASSVGTANTGELFF
TRBV20-1,15,TRBD1,few,TRBJ1-6,TGCAGTGCTGATACAGGGGGCGCCTATAATTCACCCCTCCACTTT,CSADTGGAYNSPLHF
TRBV6-1,13,TRBD1,many,TRBJ1-1,TGTGCCAGCAGTGCGACAGGGTGGGCTGAAGCTTTCTTT,CASSATGWAEAFF
TRBV28,14,TRBD1,many,TRBJ2-5,TGTGCCAGCAGTTTGGGCAGGGGGCCAGAGACCCAGTACTTC,CASSLGRGPETQYF
TRBV2,17,NA,NA,TRBJ2-1,TGTGCCATCATCCCCCAGAGTCAACGAGCTACATCCAATGAGCAGTTCTTC,CAIIPQSQRATSNEQFF
TRBV30,14,TRBD1,few,TRBJ1-5,TGTGCCTGGGGACAGGGAGCGGGCAATCAGCCCCAGCATTTT,CAWGQGAGNQPQHF
TRBV20-1,15,NA,many,TRBJ2-7,TGCAGTGCTAGAGAGGGTGTTCTAGCAGCCTACGAGCAGTACTTC,CSAREGVLAAYEQYF
TRBV7-8,15,TRBD2,NA,TRBJ2-7,TGTGCCAGCAGCATAAAGGGAGGGTACCCCTACGAGCAGTACTTC,CASSIKGGYPYEQYF
TRBV7-3,19,TRBD1,NA,TRBJ2-5,TGTGTCAGCAGCCCTACGGGGGGACAGGGCCGCATTTACCAAGAGACCCAGTACTTC,CVSSPTGGQGRIYQETQYF
TRBV5-1,13,NA,few,TRBJ1-5,TGCGCCAGCAAGGCAGGGATGGATCAGCCCCAGCATTTT,CASKAGMDQPQHF